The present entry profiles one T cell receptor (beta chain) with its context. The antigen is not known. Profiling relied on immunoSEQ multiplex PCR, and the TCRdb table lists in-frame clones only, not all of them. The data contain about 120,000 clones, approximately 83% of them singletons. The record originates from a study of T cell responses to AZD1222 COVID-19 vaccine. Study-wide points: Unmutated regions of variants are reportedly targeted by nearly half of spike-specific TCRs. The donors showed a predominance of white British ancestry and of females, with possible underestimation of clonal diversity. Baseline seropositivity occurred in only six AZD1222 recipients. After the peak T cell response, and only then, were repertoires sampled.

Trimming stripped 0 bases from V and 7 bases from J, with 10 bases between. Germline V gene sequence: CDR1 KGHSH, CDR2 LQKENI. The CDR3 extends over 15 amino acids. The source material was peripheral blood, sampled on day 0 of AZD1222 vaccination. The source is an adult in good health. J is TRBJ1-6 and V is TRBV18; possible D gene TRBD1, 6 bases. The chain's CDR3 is CASSPPGHPNSPLHF. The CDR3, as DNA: TGTGCCAGCTCACCACCGGGACACCCGAATTCACCCCTCCACTTT. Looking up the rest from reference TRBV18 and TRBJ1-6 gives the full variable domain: NAGVMQNPRHLVRRRGQEARLRCSPMKGHSHVYWYRQLPEEGLKFMVYLQKENIIDESGMPKERFSAEFPKEGPSILRIQQVVRGDSAAYFCASSPPGHPNSPLHFGNGTRLTVT.